Sequencing of this TCR beta chain was carried out in a study of T-cell reconstitution after alpha-beta-depleted transplantation in children listed by TCRdb under 2016. Some background on the complete study: T-cell immune reconstitution after TCRalphabeta/CD19-depleted allogeneic hematopoietic cell transplantation in children was quantitatively tracked in the study by means of TCR repertoire profiling.

Library prep was done by PCR. TCRdb lists the instrument as Illumina HiSeq 2500. Molecular barcoding was employed in the preparation of TCR libraries, with unique molecular identifiers being used to normalize TCRbeta repertoire quantification. The public reads were run again by TCRdb, first through fastp at Q25 and then through MiXCR, and only productive beta chains were kept. A single entry per CDR3 protein holds the most common genes and DNA from its merged rows. This sample is represented by hundreds of thousands of distinct CDR3 sequences; roughly 15% of them were singletons. The leading ten clones occupy about 1.1% of the sample. This clonotype was seen a few times. The specificity of this receptor is unknown. No clone much larger than this one lies a single base away; base qualities are absent. From the cysteine up to the phenylalanine, the CDR3 has a length of 11 residues. Only the CDR3 portion is preserved as DNA: 33 bases, with reading frame beginning at the first base. V loses 3 bases at its end and J loses 9 bases; junction bases beyond the gene matches: 1. CDR1 and CDR2, looked up from the germline V gene, are SGHTA and FQGNSA.

The receptor chain draws on TRBV7-2 and TRBJ2-7, with 8 bases aligning to TRBD1. Sequenced here: PBMCs from the stem cell graft donor, sampled from the stem cell graft. The clonotype originates from a human donor who donated a stem cell graft to a child with acute myeloid leukemia. The DNA reads TGTGCCAGCAGCTTGGGACAGGTGCAGTACTTC. Its protein reads: CASSLGQVQYF.